This TCR beta chain was captured by sequencing in a study of cytomegalovirus exposure and HLA in healthy donors (dated by TCRdb to about 2017). About the full investigation: According to an earlier analysis of 587 of the donors, roughly 180 million T cells yielded over 90 million unique TCR beta sequences and about 280 Gb of sequence data. An early release that covered fewer than 750 HLA-typed donors contained about 290 gigabases of sequencing data and around 85 million unique TCR sequences. Of the 350 to 450 genotyped donors, roughly 85% fell in the genetic ancestry cluster associated with self-reported Caucasian donors. The aim of the study was to test whether cataloging public T cell receptors could identify signatures of past pathogen exposure. Using immunosequencing, the study profiled T cell repertoires from some 670 subjects and related those repertoires to cytomegalovirus serostatus. In addition to the first cohort of approximately 670 subjects, a separate validation cohort of 120 different subjects was used. To predict cytomegalovirus infection status, the study brought together high-throughput TCR immunosequencing, statistical association of individual TCRs with disease status, and machine learning. To study patterns of TCR occurrence, a later analysis re-analyzed previously published TCR beta repertoires from around 670 donors and added high-resolution HLA genotyping. Rather than using new phenotypic data, the later analysis identified candidate immune exposures from TCR beta sequences and from how often those sequences occurred across donors. An earlier analysis of roughly 580 of the donors used high-throughput TCR beta sequencing to judge whether each TCR beta V gene segment behaved as functional or pseudogenic. Alongside the repertoire data, information on donor age, sex, ethnicity and CMV serostatus was compiled. A later genetic analysis took genome-wide SNP genotypes for about three fifths of the roughly 700 donors and used that subset as a discovery cohort. All discovery cohort repertoires had been generated using a single sequencing platform. HLA typing covered class I and class II loci at four-digit resolution. The number of typed donors differed by locus: about 629-630 for A, B, C, DRB1 and DQB1; approximately 540 for DQA1; approximately 610 for DPA1; and about 470 for DPB1. Because of strong linkage in the cohort, 4 to 6 DR-DQ haplotypes were treated as single units for association and clustering. Among some 400 genotyped donors of the cohort, an average of about 240,000 unique TCR beta nucleotide sequences was sequenced per donor, of which approximately 18% were non-productive. The investigation overall reported the following: Presence/absence analyses assumed roughly uniform sequencing depth across donors, an assumption that may not hold. The classifier was reported to diagnose cytomegalovirus status with high specificity and sensitivity in both the original cohort and the validation cohort. The authors suggested that the approach could potentially be generalized to other disease states and immunological phenotypes. The study listed approximately 150 TCR beta chains as associated with cytomegalovirus. Linkage disequilibrium might explain the correlated functional status among segregating V segments, but an unknown experimental factor could not be excluded. A cluster of highly shared sequence variants was judged likely to represent a technical artifact of the sequencing pipeline. Three of the identified cytomegalovirus-associated TCR beta chains were confirmed in vitro to be specific for cytomegalovirus antigens. When HLA alleles, especially DR and DQ, strongly co-occurred, attributing TCR associations to individual alleles was difficult. At a false discovery rate of 0.05, a later analysis linked 16,000 or so TCR beta sequences to specific HLA alleles. In a later analysis, HLA-associated TCR beta chains showed more clonal expansion and lower generation probabilities than non-associated chains that were equally common. The earlier analysis of around 600 of the donors excluded approximately 15 rarely observed V segments, including chromosome 9 orphons, because counts were too low. Most CMV-associated TCR beta chains appeared to be HLA-restricted in a later analysis, and the HLA associations seemed to be driven largely by CMV exposure. While some public TCRs were present in many individuals, most TCR sequences turned up only very rarely across donors. In a later genetic analysis, a missense DCLRE1C variant was associated with V-gene and J-gene trimming of TCR beta chains, and the association was replicated in an independent cohort. According to a later analysis, parvovirus B19, influenza, CMV and Epstein-Barr virus appeared linked to several top co-occurrence clusters. A further reported finding was that TCR beta sequences accurately predicted the HLA-A and HLA-B alleles for most subjects in the first cohort. Because HLA typing was unavailable for some donors at each locus, only the typed subset was used in association tests. Compared with the approximately 710-donor mean, donors in an Asian-associated ancestry cluster had fewer N-insertions in productive TCRs, according to a later genetic analysis. The 87-base-pair reads could not distinguish some IMGT-functional V segments, including TRBV6-2 and TRBV6-3, so those segments were excluded. The cohort was sequenced for TCR beta chains only, and without alpha or paired-chain data the features that could be detected were limited. A later analysis found that TCR association rates varied across HLA loci, with DRB1 alleles showing the most associated TCRs and HLA-C alleles the fewest. In an earlier analysis of under 600 of the donors, most TCR beta V segments were observed in productive rearrangements about 90% or about 30% of the time, broadly matching IMGT annotations. The only immune exposure information available for the cohort was CMV serostatus.

V is reduced by 4 bases and J by 1 base, leaving a spacing of 12 bases between them. Reading the germline V gene gives CDR1 SGHRS and CDR2 YFSETQ. The CDR3 starts with the cysteine, ends with the phenylalanine, and has 15 residues. Only the CDR3 region is kept as DNA, spanning 45 bases read in frame from base 1. Libraries were constructed by the immunoSEQ multiplex PCR assay. For the multiplex PCR, a mixture combining 60 forward primers for TCR Vbeta segments and 13 reverse primers for TCR Jbeta segments was used. The CDR3 region of rearranged TCR beta genes was amplified from genomic DNA by a multiplex PCR assay. The amplified TCR beta libraries were sequenced on the Illumina HiSeq System as 87-base-pair reads. Per the authors' processing: Across the 670 or so repertoires, a later analysis counted tens of millions of unique TCR beta chains, 9.5 million to 13 million of which were shared by at least two donors. To remove PCR and sequencing errors, raw reads were error-corrected and collapsed into unique sequences using a nearest-neighbor algorithm that merged closely related sequences. V, D and J gene segments were assigned by aligning CDR3 sequences to IMGT reference sequences. For a sequence to be retained, a match of at least six nucleotides was required to both a V gene segment and a J gene segment. Rearrangements were called productive when the CDR3 lacked stop codons and stayed in frame with V and J; all others were non-productive. Following IMGT convention, CDR3 was defined as the stretch from the second conserved V-encoded cysteine to the conserved J-encoded phenylalanine. Sequences without an unambiguous match to a single V gene segment were excluded from the earlier analysis of about 600 of the donors. An earlier analysis of about 600 of the donors called V segments functional above 56.7% productive rearrangements and segregating when the between-donor standard deviation exceeded 5%. To diagnose cytomegalovirus status from the catalog of TCR beta chain sequences, a statistical classification framework was built. A later analysis assigned V and J genes by comparing TCR nucleotide sequences with IMGT/GENE-DB human TR gene sequences. In a later analysis, CDR3 sequences and most-parsimonious VDJ recombination scenarios were assigned using the TCRdist pipeline. A later analysis defined each TCR beta chain by its CDR3 amino acid sequence plus V-gene family, and excluded reads lacking a unique V-gene family. As a way to deal with suspected cross-contamination and a sequencing artifact, a later analysis dropped 450 to 600 nucleotide sequences that were highly shared and had low generation probability. In a later analysis, a clonal expansion index was calculated for each public chain from normalized within-repertoire ranks of inferred template counts. Generation probabilities in a later analysis came from a VDJ recombination model fitted to out-of-frame rearrangements, and those results were checked against IGoR. In a later analysis, hypergeometric tests were used to score TCR-TCR, TCR-HLA and TCR-CMV co-occurrence, with a repertoire-size bias correction applied to TCR pairs. A later analysis estimated false discovery rates by permuting HLA or CMV assignments 20 times. In a later analysis, co-occurring TCRs were grouped using DBSCAN, with TCRdist sequence similarity added in when clustering inside HLA-allele-positive subsets. Repertoires with fewer than 30,000 or more than 120,000 public chains were left out of co-occurrence clustering, as were about five repertoires with anomalous nucleotide sharing. The table was pulled from immuneACCESS by TCRdb, which kept in-frame rearrangements only. Such tables lose some clones; where checked, under half of the loss comes from unresolved V genes, and the rest has no known cause. From that table come the V and J calls and clone size; the DNA was used to work out D and trimming. The sample table shows under 150,000 clones, and just under 80% are seen once. About 1.8% of the sample goes to the ten largest clones.

The cohort was made up of about 670 healthy bone marrow donors. At the time of sampling, every cohort member was nominally healthy, though immune exposures that went unrecorded were likely present. The donor was CMV seronegative and belonged to the group of 352 seronegative cohort members. Every donor gave a peripheral blood sample, and the peripheral blood mononuclear cells from that sample were used for TCR beta sequencing. The Qiagen DNeasy Blood Extraction Kit was used to extract genomic DNA from the blood cell samples. For this clone: The target of this receptor is not known. The input lacks base qualities; no much larger clone sits a single base away.

This receptor was taken from a woman aged 40 to 49 in good health and CMV-seronegative. The chain joins TRBV5-1 to TRBJ1-5; TRBD1 is possibly the D segment (5 matching bases). Sequenced input: PBMCs. CDR3 region: CASSLDSGSNQPQHF. The nucleotides read TGCGCCAGCAGCCTCGACAGCGGGAGCAATCAGCCCCAGCATTTT.